Below, one TCR beta chain is given with its context. Antigen specificity is unknown. The sample originates from a study of shared clonotypes between healthy human individuals. Points from the study as a whole: Shared clonotypes across all four donors exceeded non-shared ones in generation probability.

Donors comprised only Caucasian adults living in Nashville, Tennessee. CD45RA-negative memory and CD45RA+ naive subsets were split from the CD4+ cells. V lost 6 bases and J 1 base, leaving 12 bases between the germline ends. The V gene's germline CDR1 is MDHEN and CDR2 SYDVKM. The CDR3 runs to 14 residues. The table came from immunoSEQ multiplex PCR; TCRdb's copy has only in-frame clones and leaves some out. The data hold 2 million to 2.5 million clones, with 80% to 95% observed a single time. The chain recombines TRBV28 with TRBJ1-1; the D gene is possibly TRBD1 (6 bases). Sequenced: naive CD4+ T cells from PBMCs. Subset given: CD45RA+ positively selected. The receptor was isolated from a man younger than 35 in good health. Some clones in this sample may be carry-over from other donors' samples. CDR3: CASRLGGQNTEAFF. The DNA of the CDR3 is TGTGCCAGCAGGCTTGGGGGACAGAACACTGAAGCTTTCTTT.